Detailed here is one T cell receptor beta chain. Antigen specificity is unknown. The source of the sample is a study of shared clonotypes between healthy human individuals. Findings and limits, study-wide: Relative to their counterparts shared across all four donors, non-shared clonotypes exhibited diminished generation probabilities.

Trimming pared 2 bases from V and 1 base from J, leaving 18 bases between. The germline V gene encodes CDR1 SGHVS and CDR2 FQNEAQ. The CDR3 has 18 amino acids. Repertoires were generated with immunoSEQ multiplex PCR, while TCRdb's copy carries only in-frame clones and drops some. The sample contains some 2.4 million clones, roughly 93% of which appear only once. The TCR sequence derives from a young man in good health. Some clones in this sample may be carry-over from other donors' samples. The sample consisted of naive CD4+ T cells from PBMCs. Subset here: CD45RA+ positively selected. V usage is TRBV7-8 and J usage is TRBJ1-5; D is possibly TRBD1 (5 bases). CDR3 protein: CASSLLQGGRGSNQPQHF. CDR3 in DNA: TGTGCCAGCAGCTTACTTCAGGGAGGAAGAGGAAGCAATCAGCCCCAGCATTTT.